This record looks at one T cell receptor beta chain sequence and its context. The data stem from a study of blood T cell repertoires in COVID-19. The repertoire was sequenced with immunoSEQ multiplex PCR; TCRdb's copy has only in-frame clones and lacks some. This table holds 150,000 to 200,000 clones, approximately 82% found once. The origin of this receptor is a man aged 45-60 years who had recovered from COVID-19. Sequencing input: PBMCs or T cells enriched from blood (not recorded which).

The CDR3 sequence is CASSSRVSSQHF. Here the CDR3 DNA reads TGTGCCAGTAGTAGTCGGGTTAGTTCCCAGCATTTT. The V and J genes are TRBV19 and TRBJ1-5; D uncertain. The germline V gene has CDR1 LNHDA and CDR2 SQIVND (reference sequence). V dropped 4 bases and J dropped 11 bases, with 12 bases sitting between them. This CDR3 comprises 12 residues.